A single sample gave rise to the 28 T cell receptor beta chains below, sequenced in a study of T cells after posttransplantation cyclophosphamide (dated by TCRdb to about 2016). Library preparation used the immunoSEQ multiplex PCR assay. TCRdb carries this immuneACCESS record with in-frame sequences only. Its versions omit some clonotypes, under half of them owing to an unresolved V gene in the studies checked, with the rest unexplained. The sample records about 43,000 clones, about nine tenths of which are singletons. Jointly, the top ten make up under 3% of the sample. The treatment or condition tag for this specimen amounts to: high-dose cyclophosphamide on days +3 and +4 as single-agent GVHD prophylaxis. PTCy patients received busulfan and fludarabine conditioning, a related or unrelated marrow graft, and cyclophosphamide on days +3 and +4. Sequencing was performed on PBMCs, taken around 63 days after allogeneic stem cell transplant with posttransplant cyclophosphamide. The receptors stem from a male patient aged 55 to 70 who received an allogeneic stem cell transplant from a related donor and was CMV-positive. After transplantation, some T cells may belong to the graft donor instead of the recipient.

The chain combines TRBV7-9 with TRBJ2-5; 7 nucleotides line up with TRBD2. V shed 4 bases, J shed 4 bases, and the junction held 12 bases outside the gene matches. The germline CDR1 and CDR2 sequences are SEHNR and FQNEAQ (reference sequence). The length of the CDR3 is 16 residues. CDR3: CASSSHRLAGGETQYF. The CDR3, as DNA: TGTGCCAGCAGCTCCCACAGACTAGCCGGGGGAGAGACCCAGTACTTC.

The CDR3 protein is CASSLDPGLSEAFF. Here the CDR3 DNA reads TGTGCCAGCAGCTTAGACCCGGGTTTGTCTGAAGCTTTCTTT. J is TRBJ1-1 and V is TRBV7-9; no clear D. The CDR3 spans 14 residues. With 1 base removed from V and 6 bases from J, the gap between germline ends came to 12 bases. Germline V gene lookup returns CDR1 SEHNR and CDR2 FQNEAQ (reference sequence).

The rearrangement uses TRBV6-5 and TRBJ1-1; 9 bases fit TRBD1. The CDR3 runs 14 residues. V lost 2 bases and J lost 6; bases outside the gene matches: 4. Germline V CDR1 and CDR2: MNHEY, SVGAGI. The CDR3 is CASSYGQGRAEAFF. The DNA for the CDR3 is TGTGCCAGCAGTTACGGACAGGGGAGGGCTGAAGCTTTCTTT.

J is TRBJ2-3 and V is TRBV7-2, with 12 bases matching TRBD2. V shed 6 bases, J shed 5 bases, and the junction held 12 bases outside the gene matches. The germline CDR1 and CDR2 sequences are SGHTA and FQGNSA. The CDR3 has 17 residues. CDR3 nucleotide sequence: TGTGCCAGCAGGTTCCCCGGGCTAGCGGGGGGGGTAGATACGCAGTATTTT. Amino acid sequence: CASRFPGLAGGVDTQYF.

The rearrangement joins TRBV27 to TRBJ1-1; maybe TRBD1 (5 bases). CDR3 length: 15 residues. V gave up 4 bases and J gave up 0 bases, with 12 bases separating them. Per germline, CDR1 MNHEY and CDR2 SMNVEV (reference sequence). The CDR3 region has the DNA TGTGCCAGCAGTTCCGGGGGGGGGTTGAACACTGAAGCTTTCTTT. Translation gives CASSSGGGLNTEAFF.

The CDR3 protein is CASSLQPGPGPGQGAVYTEAFF. The CDR3 region has the DNA TGCGCCAGCAGCTTGCAACCGGGCCCTGGACCCGGACAGGGGGCGGTCTACACTGAAGCTTTCTTT. This rearrangement joins TRBV5-1 to TRBJ1-1, with 11 bases fitting TRBD1. The germline V gene encodes CDR1 SGHRS and CDR2 YFSETQ. V lost 1 base, J lost 3 bases, and 23 bases stayed unmatched. The CDR3 consists of 22 residues. The full variable domain, in which reference TRBV5-1 and TRBJ1-1 provide the parts outside the CDR3, is KAGVTQTPRYLIKTRGQQVTLSCSPISGHRSVSWYQQTPGQGLQFLFEYFSETQRNKGNFPGRFSGRQFSNSRSEMNVSTLELGDSALYLCASSLQPGPGPGQGAVYTEAFFGQGTRLTVV.

V usage is TRBV30 and J usage is TRBJ1-2; D remains unclear. Trimming cost V 2 bases and J 4 bases, with 11 bases left between them. Looked up from germline, CDR1 is GTSNPN and CDR2 is SVGIG (reference sequence). CDR3 length: 13 amino acids. Here the CDR3 reads CAWSPASGYGYTF. The CDR3, as DNA: TGTGCCTGGAGTCCGGCCTCAGGCTATGGCTACACCTTC. Drawing the rest from reference TRBV30 and TRBJ1-2, the complete variable domain is SQTIHQWPATLVQPVGSPLSLECTVEGTSNPNLYWYRQAAGRGLQLLFYSVGIGQISSEVPQNLSASRPQDRQFILSSKKLLLSDSGFYLCAWSPASGYGYTFGSGTRLTVV.

The J gene is TRBJ1-2, the V gene TRBV18; 9 bases are shared with TRBD1. Losses at the gene ends were 5 bases for V and 7 bases for J; bases not matched to a gene: 5. Germline values: CDR1 KGHSH, CDR2 LQKENI. The CDR3 is 13 amino acids. CDR3 region: CASSTGQGPGYTF. In DNA form, the CDR3 reads TGTGCCAGCTCAACCGGACAGGGGCCTGGCTACACCTTC. The variable domain in full, with the rest retrieved from reference TRBV18 and TRBJ1-2, is NAGVMQNPRHLVRRRGQEARLRCSPMKGHSHVYWYRQLPEEGLKFMVYLQKENIIDESGMPKERFSAEFPKEGPSILRIQQVVRGDSAAYFCASSTGQGPGYTFGSGTRLTVV.

V is TRBV5-4 and J is TRBJ2-1, with 8 bases that match TRBD1. Germline V gene data show CDR1 as SGHNT and CDR2 as YYREEE (reference sequence). The V gene end was trimmed by 5 bases and the J gene end by 0 bases; junction bases not matched to a gene: 4. The CDR3 spans 15 residues. The DNA of the CDR3 is TGTGCCAGCAGTATAGGACAGGGCTCCTACAATGAGCAGTTCTTC. Amino acid sequence: CASSIGQGSYNEQFF.

The rearrangement links TRBV7-9 to TRBJ1-1; TRBD1 is a possible D gene (6 bases). This CDR3 is 14 amino acids long. Trimming removed 10 bases from V and 7 bases from J, with 22 bases in between. Germline CDR1 SEHNR, CDR2 FQNEAQ (reference sequence). The CDR3 here is CATNTLNRESEAFF. In DNA, the CDR3 is TGTGCCACCAACACGTTGAACAGGGAGAGTGAAGCTTTCTTT. Complete variable domain (other parts from reference TRBV7-9 and TRBJ1-1): DTGVSQNPRHKITKRGQNVTFRCDPISEHNRLYWYRQTLGQGPEFLTYFQNEAQLEKSRLLSDRFSAERPKGSFSTLEIQRTEQGDSAMYLCATNTLNRESEAFFGQGTRLTVV.

V gene TRBV5-1 combines with J gene TRBJ1-1, with 7 bases fitting TRBD1. Trimming at V came to 2 bases and at J to 0 bases, leaving 4 bases not matched to a gene. CDR3 length equals 15 residues. Germline V gene lookup returns CDR1 SGHRS and CDR2 YFSETQ. The CDR3 reads CASSFDGQVNTEAFF. In DNA form, the CDR3 reads TGCGCCAGCAGCTTTGATGGACAGGTGAACACTGAAGCTTTCTTT.

This clone was recorded once. The chain links TRBV2 to TRBJ2-1; 8 nucleotides align to TRBD2. Trimming at V came to 7 bases and at J to 5 bases, leaving 10 bases not matched to a gene. This CDR3 region has 15 residues. CDR1 is SNHLY, CDR2 FYNNEI, per germline. This CDR3 is CASTPGAGANNEQFF. For the CDR3, the DNA is TGTGCCAGCACCCCGGGAGCGGGGGCGAACAATGAGCAGTTCTTC. The full variable domain, in which reference TRBV2 and TRBJ2-1 provide the parts outside the CDR3, is EPEVTQTPSHQVTQMGQEVILRCVPISNHLYFYWYRQILGQKVEFLVSFYNNEISEKSEIFDDQFSVERPDGSNFTLKIRSTKLEDSAMYFCASTPGAGANNEQFFGPGTRLTVL.

J is TRBJ1-1 and V is TRBV18, with D uncertain. This CDR3 region has 14 residues. The germline V and J ends were trimmed by 3 bases and 2 bases, with 10 bases remaining between them. Germline loops: CDR1 KGHSH, CDR2 LQKENI. CDR3 in amino acids: CASSPEAVNTEAFF. CDR3 nucleotides: TGTGCCAGCTCACCCGAGGCCGTAAACACTGAAGCTTTCTTT.

Concerning this clone itself: Without the conserved terminal phenylalanine or tryptophan, this CDR3 likely stems from a read error. This sequence joins TRBV7-8 and TRBJ1-1; TRBD1 is a possible D gene (6 bases). CDR3 size: 11 residues. Trimming removed 4 bases from V and 8 bases from J, with 8 bases in between. CDR1 is SGHVS and CDR2 is FQNEAQ in the germline V gene. CDR3 nucleotide sequence: TGTGCCAGCAGCTCGGGGGGCGAAGCTTTCTCT. Its protein product is CASSSGGEAFS.

The chain combines TRBV10-3 with TRBJ2-6, with 8 nucleotides matching TRBD2. This CDR3 is built from 22 residues. V shed 1 base, J shed 0 bases, and the junction held 17 bases outside the gene matches. Germline V gene sequence: CDR1 ENHRY, CDR2 SYGVKD. The CDR3 DNA follows: TGTGCCATCAGTGAGTACCGGGGGGGCTCACCTCCGCAGGCCTCTGGGGCCAACGTCCTGACTTTC. Protein: CAISEYRGGSPPQASGANVLTF.

V usage is TRBV7-8 and J usage is TRBJ2-7; TRBD1 aligns across 7 bases. V trimming: 4 bases; J trimming: 0 bases; junction bases outside the gene matches: 18. The CDR3 sequence is 19 residues long. The V gene's germline CDR1 is SGHVS and CDR2 FQNEAQ. Here the CDR3 DNA reads TGTGCCAGCAGCTGGCTCAGGTTCGGTTCTGGACAGGCCTCCTACGAGCAGTACTTC. It translates to CASSWLRFGSGQASYEQYF.

This clone came up a few times. This rearrangement joins TRBV9 to TRBJ2-5; 7 bases fit TRBD2. The end of the DNA fits TRBJ2-7 better, so the J call may be wrong. Germline V gives CDR1 SGDLS, CDR2 YYNGEE. The CDR3 consists of 14 residues. The CDR3 coding sequence is TGTGCCAGCAGCGTAGAAGCGGGACCAGGCGAGCAGTACTTC. Encoded protein: CASSVEAGPGEQYF.

A single count supports this clone. V usage is TRBV5-8 and J usage is TRBJ1-3; no clear D gene. Germline V gene data show CDR1 as SGHTS and CDR2 as YDEGEE. This CDR3 region has 14 residues. The V and J ends lost 0 bases and 0 bases respectively, with 4 bases between them. The CDR3 DNA is TGTGCCAGCAGCTTGGTGAGCTCTGGAAACACCATATATTTT. It translates to CASSLVSSGNTIYF.

The chain uses TRBV7-2 and TRBJ2-3; TRBD2 matches at 8 bases. The CDR3 length is 17 residues. CDR1 is SGHTA, CDR2 FQGNSA, per germline. V lost 1 base to trimming and J lost 5 bases; unmatched junction nucleotides: 11. The CDR3 reads CASSLVRGGGQVDTQYF. Here the CDR3 DNA reads TGTGCCAGCAGCTTAGTCAGGGGCGGGGGGCAAGTAGATACGCAGTATTTT.

The chain combines TRBV6-1 with TRBJ1-5; TRBD1 agrees at 7 bases. The CDR3 is 17 amino acids. V lost 4 bases, J lost 0 bases, and 9 bases stayed unmatched. Per germline, CDR1 MNHNS and CDR2 SASEGT. The CDR3 spells CASSVPGTALSNQPQHF. Here the CDR3 DNA reads TGTGCCAGCAGTGTCCCCGGGACAGCCCTTAGCAATCAGCCCCAGCATTTT.

The chain carries TRBV4-1 and TRBJ1-5, with TRBD1 as a possible D gene (6 bases). The CDR3 sequence is 15 residues long. Germline V lookup: CDR1 MGHRA, CDR2 YSYEKL. Trimming stripped 4 bases from V and 4 bases from J, with 14 bases between. The CDR3 coding sequence is TGCGCCAGCAGCCTACAGGGTGGTCAGAATCAGCCCCAGCATTTT. It codes for CASSLQGGQNQPQHF.

The chain combines TRBV15 with TRBJ1-4; TRBD1 is a possible D gene (6 bases). The CDR3 has 16 amino acids. The V gene lost 5 bases and the J gene lost 4 bases, with 17 bases spanning the gap. Germline values: CDR1 LNHNV, CDR2 YYDKDF (reference sequence). The DNA of the CDR3 is TGTGCCACCAGCTCAGGAAGGGGGGGGTTTAATGAAAAACTGTTTTTT. It translates to CATSSGRGGFNEKLFF.

The sample holds one count of this clone. This rearrangement joins TRBV30 to TRBJ2-2, with D unresolved. CDR1 is GTSNPN, CDR2 SVGIG, per germline (reference sequence). This CDR3 has 13 amino acids. The V end lost 2 bases, the J end lost 2 bases, and 6 bases lay between the germline ends. The CDR3 here is CAWSRDNTGELFF. DNA for the CDR3: TGTGCCTGGAGTCGAGATAACACCGGGGAGCTGTTTTTT.

V and J are TRBV6-1 and TRBJ1-1; TRBD1 is a possible D gene (6 bases). Germline CDR1 MNHNS, CDR2 SASEGT. Trimming took 5 bases from V and 0 from J, leaving 16 bases between them. The CDR3 consists of 16 residues. This CDR3 reads CASSKGAGAVNTEAFF. The CDR3, as DNA: TGTGCCAGCAGTAAAGGGGCAGGGGCCGTGAACACTGAAGCTTTCTTT.

The CDR3 coding sequence is TGTGCCAGTAGCCTGGGTATAGAGGTAGATTCACCCCTCCACTTT. Its translation is CASSLGIEVDSPLHF. The chain has TRBV19 and TRBJ1-6; unclear D gene. Germline V gene lookup returns CDR1 LNHDA and CDR2 SQIVND (reference sequence). Trimming cost V 6 bases and J 8 bases, with 17 bases left between them. There are 15 residues in the CDR3.

V and J are TRBV7-9 and TRBJ1-2; D is unresolved. The germline V gene encodes CDR1 SEHNR and CDR2 FQNEAQ (reference sequence). V was cut by 5 bases and J by 7 bases, with 8 bases left in between. The CDR3 totals 11 residues. The CDR3 region is CASSLLSGYTF. As DNA, the CDR3 is TGTGCCAGCAGCCTTTTGAGTGGCTACACCTTC.

V and J are TRBV2 and TRBJ2-4; D is undetermined. V lost 1 base and J lost 9, with 7 bases in between. CDR3 size: 12 residues. Germline V lookup: CDR1 SNHLY, CDR2 FYNNEI. The CDR3 sequence is CASSEGSTIQYF. CDR3 nucleotide sequence: TGTGCCAGCAGTGAAGGGTCTACCATTCAGTACTTC. The whole variable domain, remainder taken from reference TRBV2 and TRBJ2-4, is EPEVTQTPSHQVTQMGQEVILRCVPISNHLYFYWYRQILGQKVEFLVSFYNNEISEKSEIFDDQFSVERPDGSNFTLKIRSTKLEDSAMYFCASSEGSTIQYFGAGTRLSVL.

The chain joins TRBV5-1 to TRBJ2-7; D is unclear. CDR1 and CDR2 (germline): SGHRS, YFSETQ. The CDR3 length is 14 residues. With 0 bases removed from V and 0 bases from J, the gap between germline ends came to 7 bases. The CDR3 spells CASSLEPSSYEQYF. Written as DNA, the CDR3 is TGCGCCAGCAGCTTGGAGCCCTCCTCCTACGAGCAGTACTTC.